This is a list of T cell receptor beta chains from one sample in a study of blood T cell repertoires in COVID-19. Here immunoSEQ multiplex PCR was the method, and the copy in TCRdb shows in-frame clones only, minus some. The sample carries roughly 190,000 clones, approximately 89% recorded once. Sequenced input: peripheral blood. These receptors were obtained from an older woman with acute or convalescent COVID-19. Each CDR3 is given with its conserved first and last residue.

CDR3aa: CASSYSASGQETQYF
j_gene: TRBJ2-5
v_gene: TRBV6-6

CDR3aa: CASSLLAGRTDTQYF
j_gene: TRBJ2-3
v_gene: TRBV3-1/TRBV3-2

CDR3aa: CASTQQVGKTQYF
j_gene: TRBJ2-5
v_gene: TRBV6-5

CDR3aa: CASSPLGGGELFF
j_gene: TRBJ2-2
v_gene: TRBV5-1

CDR3aa: CASGPNQPQHF
j_gene: TRBJ1-5
v_gene: TRBV2

CDR3aa: CASSELSGGTTDTQYF
j_gene: TRBJ2-3
v_gene: TRBV6-1

CDR3aa: CASSRTGGAMNTEAFF
j_gene: TRBJ1-1
v_gene: TRBV5-1

CDR3aa: CASQGQGNEQFF
j_gene: TRBJ2-1
v_gene: TRBV19

CDR3aa: CASSLTGGGYGYTF
j_gene: TRBJ1-2
v_gene: TRBV7-8

CDR3aa: CASTGQGNYGYTF
j_gene: TRBJ1-2
v_gene: TRBV6-5

CDR3aa: CASSQVPGLAGDTQYF
j_gene: TRBJ2-3
v_gene: TRBV4-1

CDR3aa: CASSLSKGEANIQYF
j_gene: TRBJ2-4
v_gene: TRBV4-2

CDR3aa: CASSVREGSYEQYF
j_gene: TRBJ2-7
v_gene: TRBV18

CDR3aa: CASSPSGLNSYNEQFF
j_gene: TRBJ2-1
v_gene: TRBV11-2

CDR3aa: CASSLERGGEKLFF
j_gene: TRBJ1-4
v_gene: TRBV5-1

CDR3aa: CATSDGQGSYNSPLHF
j_gene: TRBJ1-6
v_gene: TRBV10-3

CDR3aa: CASRDTGFAGNTIYF
j_gene: TRBJ1-3
v_gene: TRBV6-5

CDR3aa: CSLLLQGINEQFF
j_gene: TRBJ2-1
v_gene: TRBV29-1

CDR3aa: CASSYQAGGNEQFF
j_gene: TRBJ2-1
v_gene: TRBV6-2/TRBV6-3

CDR3aa: CASSLDTGMGGYTF
j_gene: TRBJ1-2
v_gene: TRBV7-2

CDR3aa: CASSTRLDSSGNTIYF
j_gene: TRBJ1-3
v_gene: TRBV9

CDR3aa: CASRQAGNTIYF
j_gene: TRBJ1-3
v_gene: TRBV2

CDR3aa: CASTKDRVNTGELFF
j_gene: TRBJ2-2
v_gene: TRBV2

CDR3aa: CASSLQQGTEQFF
j_gene: TRBJ2-1
v_gene: TRBV12-3/TRBV12-4

CDR3aa: CASSLDRANSEAFF
j_gene: TRBJ1-1
v_gene: TRBV5-1

CDR3aa: CASSFVGVGEEQYF
j_gene: TRBJ2-7
v_gene: TRBV5-1

CDR3aa: CASSQEPGLAGGKQFF
j_gene: TRBJ2-1
v_gene: TRBV3-1/TRBV3-2

CDR3aa: CASSSEVLAANVLTF
j_gene: TRBJ2-6
v_gene: TRBV19

CDR3aa: CASTPGGLAGAFQETQYF
j_gene: TRBJ2-5
v_gene: TRBV5-4

CDR3aa: CASSSGQGGRQPQHF
j_gene: TRBJ1-5
v_gene: TRBV6-5

CDR3aa: CASSQSTGTGNTIYF
j_gene: TRBJ1-3
v_gene: TRBV2

CDR3aa: CAWSVPPTHGYTF
j_gene: TRBJ1-2
v_gene: TRBV30

CDR3aa: CASSMGTGAQPQHF
j_gene: TRBJ1-5
v_gene: TRBV19

CDR3aa: CASSVGYNSGNTIYF
j_gene: TRBJ1-3
v_gene: TRBV9

CDR3aa: CATSRDSLAGKGEQFF
j_gene: TRBJ2-1
v_gene: TRBV15

CDR3aa: CASSLGQGAINNEQFF
j_gene: TRBJ2-1
v_gene: TRBV19

CDR3aa: CASSLLRDTEAFF
j_gene: TRBJ1-1
v_gene: TRBV12-3/TRBV12-4

CDR3aa: CASSFGGSGNTIYF
j_gene: TRBJ1-3
v_gene: TRBV6-5

CDR3aa: CASSDQAGTSTDTQYF
j_gene: TRBJ2-3
v_gene: TRBV6-4

CDR3aa: CASSSPGVLSSRSYNEQFF
j_gene: TRBJ2-1
v_gene: TRBV13

CDR3aa: CASRRGTSNTEAFF
j_gene: TRBJ1-1
v_gene: TRBV28

CDR3aa: CASSIRTRRPQHF
j_gene: TRBJ1-5
v_gene: TRBV19

CDR3aa: CASSPDRGIYQPQHF
j_gene: TRBJ1-5
v_gene: TRBV18

CDR3aa: CASSRWGGGLTEAFF
j_gene: TRBJ1-1
v_gene: TRBV28

CDR3aa: CASEGNGDEQFF
j_gene: TRBJ2-1
v_gene: TRBV6-5

CDR3aa: CASSLTSGRVWYRQYF
j_gene: TRBJ2-7
v_gene: TRBV27

CDR3aa: CASSEDLGWGDEKLFF
j_gene: TRBJ1-4
v_gene: TRBV6-1

CDR3aa: CASGTQGNTEAFF
j_gene: TRBJ1-1
v_gene: TRBV12-5

CDR3aa: CASSILAGGADTQYF
j_gene: TRBJ2-3
v_gene: TRBV5-4

CDR3aa: CASSIQGSGNTIYF
j_gene: TRBJ1-3
v_gene: TRBV6-5

CDR3aa: CSVRGTGTEAFF
j_gene: TRBJ1-1
v_gene: TRBV29-1

CDR3aa: CASSFHTGREAFF
j_gene: TRBJ1-1
v_gene: TRBV28

CDR3aa: CASDGRAGGGELFF
j_gene: TRBJ2-2
v_gene: TRBV2

CDR3aa: CASSLVPDPGYGYTF
j_gene: TRBJ1-2
v_gene: TRBV7-8

CDR3aa: CASSIDGLGMNEKLFF
j_gene: TRBJ1-4
v_gene: TRBV19

CDR3aa: CASKIPGLNTEAFF
j_gene: TRBJ1-1
v_gene: TRBV27

CDR3aa: CASSESGGPAFF
j_gene: TRBJ1-1
v_gene: TRBV25-1

CDR3aa: CASIEGTVTYEQYF
j_gene: TRBJ2-7
v_gene: TRBV6-5

CDR3aa: CASSPRIGVGTEAFF
j_gene: TRBJ1-1
v_gene: TRBV11-3

CDR3aa: CASSLSVKGYEQYF
j_gene: TRBJ2-7
v_gene: TRBV7-2